Listed below are T cell receptor beta chains from one sample, sequenced in a study of yellow fever vaccine responses in identical twins. TCRdb re-called the RT-PCR reads through MiXCR, storing one row per CDR3 protein. The table shows about 13,000 distinct CDR3 sequences, with approximately 84% occurring only once. The sequencing used T cells from blood (PBMCs), unsorted or a sorted subset (not recorded which), collected before or after yellow fever vaccination (not recorded which). The receptors derive from a young woman who received the yellow fever vaccine. Each CDR3 is given with its conserved first and last residue. D genes are given only for firm matches. Only some rows state a clone size, as once, few, many or a class for expanded clones.

abundance: .; d_gene: .; j_gene: TRBJ2-7; v_gene: TRBV5-6; CDR3aa: CASSYSSYEQYF; CDR3nt: TGTGCCAGCAGTTACTCCTCCTACGAGCAGTACTTC
abundance: once; d_gene: .; j_gene: TRBJ2-3; v_gene: TRBV7-2; CDR3aa: CASRLSTDTQYF; CDR3nt: TGTGCCAGCAGACTATCTACAGATACGCAGTATTTT
abundance: .; d_gene: TRBD2; j_gene: TRBJ2-1; v_gene: TRBV10-3; CDR3aa: CAISSGVTYNEQFF; CDR3nt: TGTGCCATCAGTAGCGGGGTTACCTACAATGAGCAGTTCTTC
abundance: .; d_gene: .; j_gene: TRBJ2-7; v_gene: TRBV5-6; CDR3aa: CASSPGTVSYEQYF; CDR3nt: TGTGCCAGCAGTCCCGGGACGGTCTCCTACGAGCAGTACTTC
abundance: .; d_gene: TRBD1; j_gene: TRBJ1-1; v_gene: TRBV28; CDR3aa: CASSFPATGGGTEAFF; CDR3nt: TGTGCCAGCAGTTTCCCCGCGACAGGGGGCGGCACTGAAGCTTTCTTT
abundance: .; d_gene: .; j_gene: TRBJ2-5; v_gene: TRBV11-1; CDR3aa: CASSPRGKETQYF; CDR3nt: TGTGCCAGCAGCCCACGAGGGAAAGAGACCCAGTACTTC
abundance: few; d_gene: .; j_gene: TRBJ2-1; v_gene: TRBV5-5; CDR3aa: CASSVSGTKEQFF; CDR3nt: TGTGCCAGCAGCGTTTCCGGGACCAAAGAGCAGTTCTTC
abundance: once; d_gene: .; j_gene: TRBJ1-1; v_gene: TRBV29-1; CDR3aa: CSVVWIDTEAFF; CDR3nt: TGCAGCGTTGTTTGGATCGACACTGAAGCTTTCTTT
abundance: .; d_gene: .; j_gene: TRBJ2-1; v_gene: TRBV6-2/TRBV6-3; CDR3aa: CASSQGSSYNEQFF; CDR3nt: TGTGCCAGCAGTCAGGGTAGCTCCTACAATGAGCAGTTCTTC
abundance: .; d_gene: .; j_gene: TRBJ2-7; v_gene: TRBV28; CDR3aa: CASSLGGGAYEQYF; CDR3nt: TGTGCCAGCAGTTTAGGAGGGGGCGCGTACGAGCAGTACTTC
abundance: .; d_gene: .; j_gene: TRBJ2-4; v_gene: TRBV7-6; CDR3aa: CASSSSALNIQYF; CDR3nt: TGTGCCAGCAGCTCATCAGCTCTAAACATTCAGTACTTC
abundance: once; d_gene: .; j_gene: TRBJ2-1; v_gene: TRBV6-2/TRBV6-3; CDR3aa: CASRNNIIKGGSYNEQFF; CDR3nt: TGTGCCAGCAGAAACAACATAATAAAGGGGGGTTCCTACAATGAGCAGTTCTTC
abundance: .; d_gene: .; j_gene: TRBJ2-1; v_gene: TRBV3-1; CDR3aa: CASSQEGESYNEQFF; CDR3nt: TGTGCCAGCAGCCAAGAAGGAGAGTCCTACAATGAGCAGTTCTTC
abundance: .; d_gene: .; j_gene: TRBJ2-1; v_gene: TRBV29-1; CDR3aa: CSVDTAENYNEQFF; CDR3nt: TGCAGCGTTGATACAGCGGAGAACTACAATGAGCAGTTCTTC
abundance: .; d_gene: .; j_gene: TRBJ1-1; v_gene: TRBV29-1; CDR3aa: CSVVVQFNTEAFF; CDR3nt: TGCAGCGTTGTGGTACAATTCAACACTGAAGCTTTCTTT
abundance: .; d_gene: .; j_gene: TRBJ2-3; v_gene: TRBV29-1; CDR3aa: CSVAPGGTFTQYF; CDR3nt: TGCAGCGTTGCCCCAGGGGGGACTTTTACGCAGTATTTT
abundance: .; d_gene: .; j_gene: TRBJ2-7; v_gene: TRBV3-1; CDR3aa: CASSLASVNEQYF; CDR3nt: TGTGCCAGCAGCCTCGCATCAGTTAACGAGCAGTACTTC
abundance: .; d_gene: .; j_gene: TRBJ2-5; v_gene: TRBV11-3; CDR3aa: CASSEGLQGTQYF; CDR3nt: TGTGCCAGCAGCGAGGGGTTGCAGGGGACCCAGTACTTC
abundance: .; d_gene: .; j_gene: TRBJ2-5; v_gene: TRBV11-1; CDR3aa: CASSYPRTPEETQYF; CDR3nt: TGTGCCAGCAGCTATCCAAGGACGCCCGAAGAGACCCAGTACTTC
abundance: .; d_gene: TRBD1; j_gene: TRBJ2-7; v_gene: TRBV18; CDR3aa: CASSTGTVSYEQYF; CDR3nt: TGTGCCAGCTCCACCGGGACAGTCTCCTACGAGCAGTACTTC
abundance: .; d_gene: TRBD1; j_gene: TRBJ2-7; v_gene: TRBV6-2/TRBV6-3; CDR3aa: CASSYPGQTSYEQYF; CDR3nt: TGTGCCAGCAGTTACCCGGGACAGACCTCCTACGAGCAGTACTTC
abundance: .; d_gene: .; j_gene: TRBJ2-3; v_gene: TRBV3-1; CDR3aa: CASTPRLPTDTQYF; CDR3nt: TGTGCCAGCACCCCAAGACTCCCCACAGATACGCAGTATTTT
abundance: .; d_gene: TRBD1; j_gene: TRBJ2-7; v_gene: TRBV6-2/TRBV6-3; CDR3aa: CASIGPGQGAYEQYF; CDR3nt: TGTGCCAGCATTGGACCGGGACAGGGGGCTTACGAGCAGTACTTC
abundance: .; d_gene: .; j_gene: TRBJ2-3; v_gene: TRBV20-1; CDR3aa: CSAQITQYF; CDR3nt: TGCAGTGCTCAGATAACGCAGTATTTT
abundance: few; d_gene: .; j_gene: TRBJ2-5; v_gene: TRBV5-6; CDR3aa: CASSWGTHLQETQYF; CDR3nt: TGTGCCAGCAGCTGGGGTACCCACTTACAAGAGACCCAGTACTTC
abundance: .; d_gene: TRBD1; j_gene: TRBJ2-1; v_gene: TRBV29-1; CDR3aa: CSVGKSNDRVNEQFF; CDR3nt: TGCAGCGTGGGGAAATCCAATGACAGGGTCAATGAGCAGTTCTTC
abundance: .; d_gene: .; j_gene: TRBJ2-5; v_gene: TRBV12-3/TRBV12-4; CDR3aa: CASSLTQTQYF; CDR3nt: TGTGCCAGCAGCCTAACGCAGACCCAGTACTTC
abundance: .; d_gene: .; j_gene: TRBJ2-1; v_gene: TRBV29-1; CDR3aa: CSVDDFGIRENEQFF; CDR3nt: TGCAGCGTTGATGACTTTGGGATACGGGAGAATGAGCAGTTCTTC
abundance: .; d_gene: .; j_gene: TRBJ1-2; v_gene: TRBV20-1; CDR3aa: CSARDKPTIDPGTGGYTF; CDR3nt: TGCAGTGCTAGAGATAAGCCTACAATCGACCCTGGTACTGGTGGCTACACCTTC
abundance: .; d_gene: .; j_gene: TRBJ2-7; v_gene: TRBV15; CDR3aa: CATSRDLGEQYF; CDR3nt: TGTGCCACCAGCAGAGATCTGGGGGAGCAGTACTTC
abundance: .; d_gene: .; j_gene: TRBJ1-4; v_gene: TRBV2; CDR3aa: CASRWGHEGEKLFF; CDR3nt: TGTGCCAGCAGATGGGGTCACGAAGGCGAAAAACTGTTTTTT
abundance: .; d_gene: TRBD1; j_gene: TRBJ2-3; v_gene: TRBV11-2; CDR3aa: CASWSGQGAGSTQYF; CDR3nt: TGTGCCAGCTGGTCGGGACAGGGGGCTGGAAGTACGCAGTATTTT
abundance: .; d_gene: TRBD1; j_gene: TRBJ2-3; v_gene: TRBV18; CDR3aa: CASSPLPGQRNTDTQYF; CDR3nt: TGTGCCAGCTCACCACTCCCGGGACAGCGTAACACAGATACGCAGTATTTT
abundance: .; d_gene: .; j_gene: TRBJ2-5; v_gene: TRBV11-2; CDR3aa: CASSLLTLRDQYF; CDR3nt: TGTGCCAGCAGCTTGTTGACTCTAAGAGACCAGTACTTC
abundance: .; d_gene: TRBD1; j_gene: TRBJ2-1; v_gene: TRBV28; CDR3aa: CASSSGQGKYNEQFF; CDR3nt: TGTGCCAGCAGTTCGGGACAGGGAAAGTACAATGAGCAGTTCTTC
abundance: .; d_gene: .; j_gene: TRBJ2-5; v_gene: TRBV11-2; CDR3aa: CASSRGSKTRQETQYF; CDR3nt: TGTGCCAGCAGCCGGGGGTCGAAAACCAGACAAGAGACCCAGTACTTC
abundance: .; d_gene: .; j_gene: TRBJ2-2; v_gene: TRBV11-3; CDR3aa: CASSVGTGELFF; CDR3nt: TGTGCCAGCAGCGTCGGCACCGGGGAGCTGTTTTTT
abundance: .; d_gene: .; j_gene: TRBJ2-1; v_gene: TRBV15; CDR3aa: CATGENRNEQFF; CDR3nt: TGTGCCACCGGGGAAAATAGGAATGAGCAGTTCTTC
abundance: .; d_gene: .; j_gene: TRBJ2-3; v_gene: TRBV5-1; CDR3aa: CASRLEDTQYF; CDR3nt: TGCGCCAGCAGGTTAGAAGATACGCAGTATTTT
abundance: .; d_gene: .; j_gene: TRBJ2-3; v_gene: TRBV5-1; CDR3aa: CASSPTVTSGTDTQYF; CDR3nt: TGCGCCAGCAGCCCCACTGTCACCAGCGGCACAGATACGCAGTATTTT
abundance: once; d_gene: .; j_gene: TRBJ2-2; v_gene: TRBV5-1; CDR3aa: CASSLLSERAGELFF; CDR3nt: TGCGCCAGCAGCTTGTTGTCAGAAAGGGCCGGGGAGCTGTTTTTT
abundance: .; d_gene: TRBD2; j_gene: TRBJ2-7; v_gene: TRBV28; CDR3aa: CASRLAGPQSYEQYF; CDR3nt: TGTGCCAGCCGACTAGCGGGACCCCAATCCTACGAGCAGTACTTC
abundance: once; d_gene: .; j_gene: TRBJ1-4; v_gene: TRBV10-3; CDR3aa: CAISESNLLTLQANEKLFF; CDR3nt: TGTGCCATCAGTGAGTCGAATTTGCTTACCTTACAGGCTAATGAAAAACTGTTTTTT
abundance: .; d_gene: .; j_gene: TRBJ2-7; v_gene: TRBV7-8; CDR3aa: CASSLGPVPEQYF; CDR3nt: TGTGCCAGCAGCTTAGGTCCCGTACCCGAGCAGTACTTC
abundance: few; d_gene: .; j_gene: TRBJ2-7; v_gene: TRBV2; CDR3aa: CASSVGYEQYF; CDR3nt: TGTGCCAGCAGTGTAGGCTACGAGCAGTACTTC